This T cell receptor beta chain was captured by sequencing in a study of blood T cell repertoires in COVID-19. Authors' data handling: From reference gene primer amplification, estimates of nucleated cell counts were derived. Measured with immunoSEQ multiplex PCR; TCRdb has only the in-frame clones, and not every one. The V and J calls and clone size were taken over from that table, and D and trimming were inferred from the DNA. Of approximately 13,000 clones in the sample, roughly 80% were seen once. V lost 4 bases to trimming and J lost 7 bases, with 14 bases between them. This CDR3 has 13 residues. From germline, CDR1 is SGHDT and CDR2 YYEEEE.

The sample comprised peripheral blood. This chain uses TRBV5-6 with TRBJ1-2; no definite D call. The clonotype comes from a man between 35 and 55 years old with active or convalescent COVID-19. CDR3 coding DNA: TGTGCCAGCAGCCTGGCCCCGGAGGGTGGCTACACCTTC. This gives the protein CASSLAPEGGYTF. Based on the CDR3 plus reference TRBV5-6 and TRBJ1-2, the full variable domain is DAGVTQSPTHLIKTRGQQVTLRCSPKSGHDTVSWYQQALGQGPQFIFQYYEEEERQRGNFPDRFSGHQFPNYSSELNVNALLLGDSALYLCASSLAPEGGYTFGSGTRLTVV.